This entry lists 6 T cell receptor beta chains sequenced from one sample in a study of CD8+CD57+ T cells in acquired aplastic anemia. In patients chosen for sequencing, flow cytometry had shown CD8+CD57+ cell expansion. It was genomic DNA that served as the template for profiling TCR beta VDJ and CDR3. TCRdb re-derived calls from the reads in MiXCR, one entry per CDR3 protein. The sample has about 180,000 distinct CDR3 sequences, less than 60% seen once. The source material was sorted CD4+, CD8+, or CD8+CD57+ T cells (not recorded which) from PBMCs. The receptors come from a human donor with aplastic anemia.

This clonotype was observed many times. This chain joins TRBV11-2 and TRBJ2-1; a possible D gene is TRBD1 (5 bases). CDR3 length: 12 residues. CDR1 and CDR2 (germline): SGHAT, FQNNGV. Trimming shortened V by 4 bases and J by 12 bases, and 13 bases separated the two germline ends. CDR3 sequence: CASSSPDRGQFF. The CDR3 nucleotides read TGTGCCAGCAGCTCGCCCGACAGAGGGCAGTTCTTC.

This clonotype was detected ten times or more. The chain couples TRBV5-4 to TRBJ1-6; D may be TRBD1 (6 bases). CDR3 length equals 14 residues. Germline V CDR1 and CDR2: SGHNT, YYREEE (reference sequence). Trimming removed 4 bases at V and 5 bases at J, with 10 bases between. This CDR3 reads CASSKDRNNSPLHF. As DNA, the CDR3 is TGTGCCAGCAGCAAGGACAGAAATAATTCACCCCTCCACTTT.

This clonotype was observed at least ten times. This chain uses TRBV7-3 with TRBJ2-1; 12 bases match TRBD2. Trimming cost V 2 bases and J 7 bases; bases outside gene matches: 6. Germline CDR1 SGHTA, CDR2 FQGTGA. The CDR3 contains 16 residues. CDR3 nucleotide sequence: TGTGCCAGCAGCTTATGGCTAGCGGGGGGGATGAATGAGCAGTTCTTC. Its protein is CASSLWLAGGMNEQFF. Full variable domain (rest looked up from reference TRBV7-3 and TRBJ2-1): GAGVSQTPSNKVTEKGKYVELRCDPISGHTALYWYRQSLGQGPEFLIYFQGTGAADDSGLPNDRFFAVRPEGSVSTLKIQRTERGDSAVYLCASSLWLAGGMNEQFFGPGTRLTVL.

This clonotype was observed a handful of times. J is TRBJ2-3 and V is TRBV27; 8 bases map to TRBD2. The CDR3 runs 15 residues. CDR1 is MNHEY, CDR2 SMNVEV, per germline (reference sequence). V was pared by 5 bases and J by 6 bases, with 10 bases of the junction left unmatched. For the CDR3, the DNA is TGTGCCAGCAGTAAACGGGGGGGCCACACGGATACGCAGTATTTT. Translation: CASSKRGGHTDTQYF.

In DNA, the CDR3 is TGTGCCATCAGTGACTCTAGCGGGCAAGAGACCCAGTACTTC. It encodes CAISDSSGQETQYF. The J gene is TRBJ2-5, the V gene TRBV10-3; 8 positions match TRBD2. Germline lookup yields CDR1 ENHRY and CDR2 SYGVKD. J lost 2 bases, V lost 3 bases, and 2 bases had no gene match. This CDR3 region has 14 residues.

The genes are TRBV19 and TRBJ2-7; D is unresolved. The CDR3 is 12 residues long. Germline loops: CDR1 LNHDA, CDR2 SQIVND (reference sequence). Between the trimmed V and J ends, which lost 3 bases and 7 bases, there was a span of 10 bases. The CDR3 region has the DNA TGTGCCAGTAGTATCTTCCTCGGGGAGCAGTACTTC. This gives the protein CASSIFLGEQYF.